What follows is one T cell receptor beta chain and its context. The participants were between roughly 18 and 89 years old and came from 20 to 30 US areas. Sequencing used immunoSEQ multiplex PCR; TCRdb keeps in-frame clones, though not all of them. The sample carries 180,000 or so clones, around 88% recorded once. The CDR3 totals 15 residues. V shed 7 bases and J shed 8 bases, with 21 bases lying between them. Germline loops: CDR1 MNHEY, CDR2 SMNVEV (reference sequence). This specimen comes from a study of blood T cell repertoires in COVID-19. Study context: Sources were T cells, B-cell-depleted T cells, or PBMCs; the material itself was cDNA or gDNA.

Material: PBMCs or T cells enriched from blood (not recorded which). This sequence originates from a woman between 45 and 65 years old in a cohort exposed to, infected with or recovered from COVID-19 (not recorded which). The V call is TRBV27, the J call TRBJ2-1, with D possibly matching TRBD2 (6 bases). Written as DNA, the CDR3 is TGTGCCAGCACTGGCCCTGGGACTCTTTACGATGAGCAGTTCTTC. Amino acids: CASTGPGTLYDEQFF.